The 30 T cell receptor beta chains presented below share a single source sample, sequenced in a study of cytomegalovirus exposure and HLA in healthy donors. The PCR had 60 Vbeta and 13 Jbeta primers. Profiled with immunoSEQ multiplex PCR; TCRdb holds only in-frame clones, not every one. This sample has about 210,000 clones, with over 75% found just once. Material for sequencing was PBMCs. The receptors were gathered from a male donor in good health and CMV-seronegative.

The chain uses TRBV4-3 and TRBJ2-3; 10 bases fit TRBD2. From germline, CDR1 is LGHNA and CDR2 YSLEER. Unmatched junction bases numbered 14, after V lost 0 bases and J lost 2 bases. This CDR3 comprises 20 residues. Written as DNA, the CDR3 is TGCGCCAGCAGCCAAGATAGGCTAGCGGGGGCCCTCTGGGTCACAGATACGCAGTATTTT. This sequence encodes CASSQDRLAGALWVTDTQYF.

The chain carries TRBV7-8 and TRBJ1-3; no clear D gene. V dropped 2 bases and J dropped 0 bases, with 11 bases sitting between them. This CDR3 has 16 residues. From germline, CDR1 is SGHVS and CDR2 FQNEAQ. CDR3 nucleotide sequence: TGTGCCAGCAGCTTACTGGCGACGGGCTCTGGAAACACCATATATTTT. It yields the protein CASSLLATGSGNTIYF.

Worth noting for this clone: At one end, the junction sequence differs from germline, possibly due to a read error. The rearrangement joins TRBV7-9 to TRBJ1-2; 7 bases line up with TRBD1. The CDR3 contains 16 residues. Germline CDR1 SEHNR, CDR2 FQNEAQ (reference sequence). The CDR3 nucleotides are TGTTCCAGCAGCTTAGGAAAAATGGACAGGTCACCTGGCTACACCTTC. It yields the protein CSSSLGKMDRSPGYTF.

Comments on this clone: One end of the junction fails to match germline, which may point to a read error. The rearrangement joins TRBV18 to TRBJ1-2; 7 bases fit TRBD1. Germline assignment: CDR1 KGHSH and CDR2 LQKENI. The CDR3 is made up of 15 amino acids. The CDR3 nucleotides read TGTGCCAGCTCGCCCAACAGGGGAATTGACTATGGCTCCACCTTC. It codes for CASSPNRGIDYGSTF.

The chain combines TRBV6-5 with TRBJ1-2; no definite D call. V lost 6 bases to trimming and J lost 8 bases, with 16 bases between them. There are 13 residues in the CDR3. The germline CDR1 and CDR2 sequences are MNHEY and SVGAGI. The CDR3 bases are TGTGCCAGCAGCCCCGGGTGGTCCGGGGGCTACACCTTC. It yields the protein CASSPGWSGGYTF.

The chain couples TRBV25-1 to TRBJ1-6; D gene ambiguous. This CDR3 has 14 amino acids. Germline-derived CDR1 and CDR2 are MGHDK and SYGVNS. Trimming cost V 4 bases and J 7 bases, with 11 bases left between them. CDR3 amino acids: CASSVYRANSPLHF. As DNA, the CDR3 is TGTGCCAGCAGTGTGTATCGAGCAAATTCACCCCTCCACTTT.

The V gene is TRBV6-4, the J gene TRBJ2-3; 11 bases are a match to TRBD2. Germline-derived CDR1 and CDR2 are MRHNA and SNTAGT. With V trimmed by 6 bases and J by 2 bases, 4 bases remained unmatched. This CDR3 has 15 residues. The CDR3 nucleotides are TGTGCCAGCAGCTTAGCGGGGGGGGCCACAGATACGCAGTATTTT. It codes for CASSLAGGATDTQYF.

As regards this clone: The junction departs from germline at one end; a sequencing error may be responsible. The rearrangement uses TRBV7-9 and TRBJ1-3; D may be TRBD1 (6 bases). This CDR3 has 14 amino acids. Germline CDR1 is SEHNR and CDR2 is FQNEAQ (reference sequence). Here the CDR3 reads CATSRGASGNTIYF. The CDR3 DNA follows: TGTGCCACCAGCCGGGGGGCCTCTGGAAACACCATATATTTT.

The chain combines TRBV5-6 with TRBJ2-5, with D possibly being TRBD1 (6 bases). The ends were cut back, 1 base at V and 1 base at J, with 11 bases in the middle. CDR3 length: 15 amino acids. Germline CDR1 reads SGHDT; CDR2 reads YYEEEE. The CDR3 nucleotides read TGTGCCAGCAGCTTGTCTGGGGGCCTCCAAGAGACCCAGTACTTC. Protein: CASSLSGGLQETQYF.

This clone was recorded only once. V and J are TRBV2 and TRBJ2-5; tentative D call: TRBD1 (6 bases). The ends were cut back, 6 bases at V and 4 bases at J, with 15 bases in the middle. Germline V gene lookup returns CDR1 SNHLY and CDR2 FYNNEI. This CDR3 contains 14 residues. The DNA of the CDR3 is TGTGCCAGCAGCATGGGGGCCCTGTCAGAGACCCAGTACTTC. Protein: CASSMGALSETQYF. Together with reference TRBV2 and TRBJ2-5, the CDR3 gives the full variable domain: EPEVTQTPSHQVTQMGQEVILRCVPISNHLYFYWYRQILGQKVEFLVSFYNNEISEKSEIFDDQFSVERPDGSNFTLKIRSTKLEDSAMYFCASSMGALSETQYFGPGTRLLVL.

This clone occurred a few times. The V call is TRBV15, the J call TRBJ1-1; no firm D call. Germline CDR1 is LNHNV and CDR2 is YYDKDF (reference sequence). The CDR3 is 14 residues long. Trimming took 0 bases from V and 2 from J, leaving 7 bases between them. The CDR3, as DNA: TGTGCCACCAGCAGAGATAGGACTAACACTGAAGCTTTCTTT. Translated: CATSRDRTNTEAFF.

V and J are TRBV4-1 and TRBJ2-1; the match to TRBD2 covers 14 bases. CDR3 length: 20 residues. V lost 2 bases, J lost 2 bases, and 11 bases stayed unmatched. Germline V lookup: CDR1 MGHRA, CDR2 YSYEKL. CDR3 sequence reads: CASSQQFGTSGRSTYNEQFF. The CDR3 coding sequence is TGCGCCAGCAGCCAACAATTTGGGACTAGCGGGAGAAGTACCTACAATGAGCAGTTCTTC.

The chain recombines TRBV9 with TRBJ1-1, with D perhaps matching TRBD1 (5 bases). CDR3 size: 13 residues. CDR1 is SGDLS and CDR2 is YYNGEE in the germline V gene. V was pared by 4 bases and J by 7 bases, with 14 bases between. CDR3 amino acids: CASSPLGQREAFF. The DNA for the CDR3 is TGTGCCAGCAGCCCCCTGGGGCAGCGTGAAGCTTTCTTT.

On this clone itself: The same CDR3 is also encoded by other DNA sequences in this sample. The gene calls are TRBV7-9 and TRBJ2-3; 7 nucleotides agree with TRBD1. The CDR3 spans 14 residues. V lost 5 bases and J lost 6; bases outside the gene matches: 8. Looked up from germline, CDR1 is SEHNR and CDR2 is FQNEAQ (reference sequence). The CDR3 region is CASSRQGAKDTQYF. The CDR3 bases are TGTGCCAGCAGCCGACAGGGAGCTAAGGATACGCAGTATTTT.

The CDR3 loop reads CATSGQTGSNTGELFF. The DNA for the CDR3 is TGTGCCACCAGCGGTCAAACAGGGTCGAACACCGGGGAGCTGTTTTTT. This chain links TRBV15 with TRBJ2-2; TRBD1 might be the D (6 bases). The length of the CDR3 is 16 residues. The V gene's germline CDR1 is LNHNV and CDR2 YYDKDF (reference sequence). V was cut by 5 bases and J by 0 bases, with 13 bases left in between.

The V and J genes are TRBV7-3 and TRBJ2-1; 8 bases are shared with TRBD2. This CDR3 is 15 amino acids long. V shed 2 bases and J 0 bases; nucleotides not matched to a gene: 0. The V gene's germline CDR1 is SGHTA and CDR2 FQGTGA. The CDR3 nucleotides read TGTGCCAGCAGCTTACTAGCGGGCTCCTACAATGAGCAGTTCTTC. Its translation is CASSLLAGSYNEQFF.

The chain uses TRBV6-1 and TRBJ1-6; 7 bases align to TRBD1. The CDR3 contains 14 residues. Germline CDR1 MNHNS, CDR2 SASEGT. J was trimmed by 8 bases and V by 7 bases; bases with no gene match: 8. CDR3 bases: TGTGCCAGCAATAGGGACAGATTGTATTCACCCCTCCACTTT. This codes for CASNRDRLYSPLHF.

The chain recombines TRBV4-2 with TRBJ2-7, with D possibly matching TRBD1 (5 bases). Germline CDR1 LGHNA, CDR2 YNFKEQ. The CDR3 has 14 residues. Deletions cut 2 bases from V and 0 bases from J, with 8 bases between. CDR3 region: CASSQKDNSYEQYF. The CDR3 DNA is TGTGCCAGCAGCCAAAAGGACAACTCCTACGAGCAGTACTTC.

This clone was observed a single time. This chain connects TRBV5-6 to TRBJ2-7, with D maybe TRBD1 (8 bases). This CDR3 comprises 14 residues. V dropped 5 bases and J dropped 2 bases, with 14 bases sitting between them. Germline CDR1 and CDR2: SGHDT and YYEEEE. The CDR3 reads CASRGGTGAYEQYF. As DNA, the CDR3 is TGTGCCAGCAGGGGAGGGACAGGAGCCTACGAGCAGTACTTC.

The chain uses TRBV2 and TRBJ1-5; D is uncertain. Germline V gene data show CDR1 as SNHLY and CDR2 as FYNNEI. Trimming left V 3 bases short and J 4 bases short, with 10 bases between. The CDR3 contains 14 residues. DNA for the CDR3: TGTGCCAGCAGTGAGTGGAGGGTGAATCAGCCCCAGCATTTT. Protein product: CASSEWRVNQPQHF.

In its sample, this clone was seen a few times. This chain joins TRBV5-4 and TRBJ2-2; D might be TRBD1 (6 bases). The CDR3 runs 17 residues. Deletions cut 0 bases from V and 0 bases from J, with 12 bases between. Germline lookup yields CDR1 SGHNT and CDR2 YYREEE (reference sequence). The DNA for the CDR3 is TGTGCCAGCAGCTTGGGGTCTCGGACAGCGAACACCGGGGAGCTGTTTTTT. It codes for CASSLGSRTANTGELFF.

The chain uses TRBV19 and TRBJ2-7, with D possibly TRBD1 on 6 matching bases. From germline, CDR1 is LNHDA and CDR2 SQIVND (reference sequence). The V and J ends lost 4 bases and 7 bases respectively, with 23 bases between them. This CDR3 is built from 16 residues. The CDR3 is CASSRDMGAGGNEQYF. The CDR3 DNA reads as TGTGCCAGTAGTAGAGACATGGGGGCAGGAGGTAATGAGCAGTACTTC. Using reference TRBV19 and TRBJ2-7 for the parts outside the CDR3, the full variable domain is DGGITQSPKYLFRKEGQNVTLSCEQNLNHDAMYWYRQDPGQGLRLIYYSQIVNDFQKGDIAEGYSVSREKKESFPLTVTSAQKNPTAFYLCASSRDMGAGGNEQYFGPGTRLTVT.

The chain couples TRBV4-3 to TRBJ2-7; TRBD2 aligns across 16 bases. Per germline, CDR1 LGHNA and CDR2 YSLEER. The junction had 5 bases not matched to a gene; V was cut back by 4 bases and J by 2 bases. The CDR3 is 17 residues long. The CDR3 region has the DNA TGCGCCAGCAGCCCGGGACTAGCGGGAGGGGTCGCCTACGAGCAGTACTTC. As protein: CASSPGLAGGVAYEQYF.

J is TRBJ1-1 and V is TRBV9, with a tentative D call TRBD1 (5 bases). Trimming pared 0 bases from V and 0 bases from J, leaving 9 bases between. This CDR3 is built from 15 residues. Germline-derived CDR1 and CDR2 are SGDLS and YYNGEE. CDR3 in amino acids: CASSVVRQMNTEAFF. The CDR3 nucleotides read TGTGCCAGCAGCGTAGTTCGACAGATGAACACTGAAGCTTTCTTT.

The chain links TRBV28 to TRBJ2-7; 10 bases are a match to TRBD1. The CDR3 length is 14 residues. J gave up 1 base and V 8 bases, and 5 bases lay outside the gene matches. The germline V gene has CDR1 MDHEN and CDR2 SYDVKM. The CDR3 sequence: CASARTGGSYEQYF. For the CDR3, the DNA is TGTGCCAGCGCCCGGACAGGGGGATCCTACGAGCAGTACTTC.

The chain is built from TRBV28 and TRBJ2-7; D is perhaps TRBD1 (6 bases). Germline loops: CDR1 MDHEN, CDR2 SYDVKM. Trimming pared 5 bases from V and 2 bases from J, leaving 13 bases between. The CDR3 runs 14 residues. CDR3 sequence reads: CASSPAGTTYEQYF. CDR3 sequence (DNA): TGTGCCAGCAGTCCCGCCGGGACAACCTACGAGCAGTACTTC.

The V call is TRBV14, the J call TRBJ2-6, with a tentative D call TRBD1 (5 bases). V lost 0 bases and J 6 bases, leaving 12 bases between the germline ends. The CDR3 totals 16 residues. CDR1 is SGHDN and CDR2 is FVKESK in the germline V gene. CDR3 loop: CASSQDIGVVANVLTF. CDR3 bases: TGTGCCAGCAGCCAAGATATAGGGGTTGTGGCCAACGTCCTGACTTTC.

This chain uses TRBV10-3 with TRBJ1-1; TRBD1 agrees at 7 bases. Looked up from germline, CDR1 is ENHRY and CDR2 is SYGVKD. This CDR3 region has 14 residues. V shed 2 bases, J shed 11 bases, and the junction held 11 bases outside the gene matches. CDR3 residues: CAISEPRQGFGAFF. In DNA, the CDR3 is TGTGCCATCAGTGAGCCCCGACAGGGTTTTGGTGCTTTCTTT.

The rearrangement links TRBV6-5 to TRBJ2-7, with 10 bases aligning to TRBD1. The germline gives CDR1 MNHEY, CDR2 SVGAGI. The J segment lost 3 bases and the V segment lost 5 bases, leaving 7 bases of the junction unmatched. The CDR3 has 15 residues. The CDR3: CASSASGTGDYEQYF. CDR3 bases: TGTGCCAGCAGTGCCTCCGGGACAGGGGACTACGAGCAGTACTTC.

This clone has more than one count but fewer than ten. The chain joins TRBV6-5 to TRBJ2-2, with TRBD1 matching 8 bases. The ends lost 6 bases at V and 7 bases at J; junction bases unmatched: 4. This CDR3 region has 13 residues. CDR1 is MNHEY and CDR2 is SVGAGI in the germline V gene. The CDR3 DNA sequence: TGTGCCAGCAGCCCCGACAGGGGCGGGGAGCTGTTTTTT. Its translation is CASSPDRGGELFF.